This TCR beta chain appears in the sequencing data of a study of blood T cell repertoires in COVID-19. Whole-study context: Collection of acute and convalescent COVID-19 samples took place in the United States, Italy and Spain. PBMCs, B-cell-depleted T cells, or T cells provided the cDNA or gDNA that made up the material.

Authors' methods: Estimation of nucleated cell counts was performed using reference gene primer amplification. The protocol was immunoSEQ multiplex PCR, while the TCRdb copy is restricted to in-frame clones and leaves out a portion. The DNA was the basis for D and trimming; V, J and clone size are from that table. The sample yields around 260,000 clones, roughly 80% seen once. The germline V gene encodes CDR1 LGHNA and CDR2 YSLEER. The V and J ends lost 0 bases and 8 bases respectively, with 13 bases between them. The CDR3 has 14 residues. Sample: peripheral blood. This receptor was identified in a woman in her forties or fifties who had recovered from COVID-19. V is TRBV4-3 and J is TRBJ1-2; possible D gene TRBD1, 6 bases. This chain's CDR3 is CASSQDVGATGYTF. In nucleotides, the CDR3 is TGCGCCAGCAGCCAAGATGTGGGGGCGACGGGCTACACCTTC.